Following are 21 T cell receptor beta chains from one sample sequenced in a study of CD8+CD57+ T cells in acquired aplastic anemia. TCR beta VDJ and CDR3 were profiled, and genomic DNA was the template. TCRdb analysed the reads with MiXCR anew, one entry per CDR3 protein. Of some 150,000 distinct CDR3 sequences in the sample, 65% to 75% were seen once. The sequenced patients had an expansion of CD8+CD57+ cells seen by flow cytometry. Input material: sorted CD4+, CD8+, or CD8+CD57+ T cells (not recorded which) from PBMCs. These TCRs come from a human donor with aplastic anemia.

This chain connects TRBV12-3 or TRBV12-4 to TRBJ2-7; D may be TRBD1 (6 bases). This CDR3 comprises 14 residues. Trimming took 3 bases from V and 5 from J, leaving 14 bases between them. CDR3 protein: CASSFEQGKDEQYF. The DNA of the CDR3 is TGTGCCAGCAGTTTTGAACAGGGTAAAGACGAGCAGTACTTC.

The V gene is TRBV24-1, the J gene TRBJ2-1; TRBD1 aligns across 9 bases. This CDR3 spans 13 amino acids. Germline CDR1 KGHDR, CDR2 SFDVKD. The J segment lost 9 bases and the V segment lost 3 bases, leaving 2 bases of the junction unmatched. CDR3 sequence (DNA): TGTGCCACCAGTGATCTGACAGGGGGTGAGCAGTTCTTC. The encoded protein is CATSDLTGGEQFF.

V is TRBV7-8 and J is TRBJ2-2; TRBD2 matches 8 bases. The V segment lost 4 bases and the J segment 4 bases; nucleotides outside the gene matches: 5. The CDR3 totals 15 residues. CDR1 and CDR2 from the germline V gene are SGHVS and FQNEAQ. The CDR3 nucleotides are TGTGCCAGCAGCTCCCAACTAGCGGCCACCGGGGAGCTGTTTTTT. Translation: CASSSQLAATGELFF.

Many counts were recorded for this clonotype. The chain links TRBV6-4 to TRBJ1-1; tentatively, D is TRBD1 (6 bases). V shed 0 bases and J shed 3 bases, with 11 bases lying between them. The CDR3 consists of 15 residues. Germline V gives CDR1 MRHNA, CDR2 SNTAGT. DNA for the CDR3: TGTGCCAGCAGTGACTCACCGGACAGTTACACTGAAGCTTTCTTT. Protein: CASSDSPDSYTEAFF.

The chain joins TRBV10-3 to TRBJ2-7; 8 bases map to TRBD2. Germline V lookup: CDR1 ENHRY, CDR2 SYGVKD. This CDR3 is built from 15 residues. V lost 8 bases, J lost 7 bases, and 16 bases stayed unmatched. The chain's CDR3 is CAIGTEAGAYNEQYV. Here the CDR3 DNA reads TGTGCCATCGGGACTGAAGCGGGAGCCTACAATGAGCAGTACGTC.

The sample holds one count of this clonotype. This chain's CDR3 is CASSPRMGEAFF. For the CDR3, the DNA is TGTGCCAGTAGTCCTCGCATGGGGGAAGCTTTCTTT. The chain is built from TRBV19 and TRBJ1-1, with D hard to call. The CDR3 contains 12 residues. Germline V gives CDR1 LNHDA, CDR2 SQIVND (reference sequence). The germline V and J ends were trimmed by 5 bases and 8 bases, with 12 bases remaining between them.

This rearrangement joins TRBV2 to TRBJ1-1; tentatively, D is TRBD1 (6 bases). The CDR3 contains 13 residues. Germline loops: CDR1 SNHLY, CDR2 FYNNEI. V shed 7 bases and J shed 1 base, with 10 bases lying between them. CDR3 DNA sequence: TGTGCCAGCATCGGGGGCGGGAACACTGAAGCTTTCTTT. Encoded protein: CASIGGGNTEAFF.

Ten or more counts support this clonotype. The chain carries TRBV7-2 and TRBJ1-2; unclear D gene. Germline assignment: CDR1 SGHTA and CDR2 FQGNSA. V was clipped by 7 bases and J by 3 bases, with 12 bases between them. CDR3 size: 13 residues. Written as DNA, the CDR3 is TGTGCCAGCACCGAACCACCCGACTATGGCTACACCTTC. Its translation: CASTEPPDYGYTF.

The V and J genes are TRBV12-3 or TRBV12-4 and TRBJ2-7; D is uncertain. V was trimmed by 3 bases and J by 2 bases, leaving 8 bases between them. CDR3 length equals 13 residues. The CDR3, as DNA: TGTGCCAGCAGTTTCCGGAGTACCTACGAGCAGTACTTC. Translating gives CASSFRSTYEQYF.

This chain connects TRBV7-2 to TRBJ2-5; maybe TRBD1 (5 bases). V lost 0 bases and J lost 1, with 15 bases in between. The CDR3 contains 17 residues. The germline CDR1 and CDR2 sequences are SGHTA and FQGNSA. CDR3: CASSLAGRQLLQETQYF. For the CDR3, the DNA is TGTGCCAGCAGCTTAGCGGGGCGACAGCTCCTCCAAGAGACCCAGTACTTC. Drawing the rest from reference TRBV7-2 and TRBJ2-5, the complete variable domain is GAGVSQSPSNKVTEKGKDVELRCDPISGHTALYWYRQSLGQGLEFLIYFQGNSAPDKSGLPSDRFSAERTGGSVSTLTIQRTQQEDSAVYLCASSLAGRQLLQETQYFGPGTRLLVL.

The V gene is TRBV5-6, the J gene TRBJ2-7; TRBD1 matches 7 bases. Per germline, CDR1 SGHDT and CDR2 YYEEEE. This CDR3 is 15 amino acids long. Trimming at V came to 3 bases and at J to 1 base, leaving 7 bases not matched to a gene. The CDR3 bases are TGTGCCAGCAGCTCTGGACAGGTTCGGTCCTACGAGCAGTACTTC. Translated: CASSSGQVRSYEQYF. The full variable domain, rest sourced from reference TRBV5-6 and TRBJ2-7, is DAGVTQSPTHLIKTRGQQVTLRCSPKSGHDTVSWYQQALGQGPQFIFQYYEEEERQRGNFPDRFSGHQFPNYSSELNVNALLLGDSALYLCASSSGQVRSYEQYFGPGTRLTVT.

The chain employs TRBV12-3 or TRBV12-4 and TRBJ2-1; 10 positions match TRBD2. V was pared by 10 bases and J by 8 bases, with 8 bases of the junction left unmatched. This CDR3 contains 13 residues. Written as DNA, the CDR3 is TGTGCCATCAGGACTAGCGGCCTCGATGAGCAGTTCTTC. This gives the protein CAIRTSGLDEQFF.

This clonotype was found a few times. The rearrangement joins TRBV6-4 to TRBJ2-2; 11 bases fit TRBD1. The germline V gene has CDR1 MRHNA and CDR2 SNTAGT. With 4 bases clipped from V and 4 bases from J, the junction kept 2 bases outside the gene matches. This CDR3 contains 15 residues. CDR3 in DNA: TGTGCCAGCAGTGCCGGGACAGGGGGCACCGGGGAGCTGTTTTTT. This codes for CASSAGTGGTGELFF.

The chain is built from TRBV10-2 and TRBJ2-1; 8 bases agree with TRBD2. Unmatched junction bases numbered 4, after V lost 6 bases and J lost 6 bases. Germline CDR1 reads WSHSY; CDR2 reads SAAADI. The CDR3 consists of 13 residues. The CDR3 region is CASSGRALNEQFF. The CDR3 DNA reads as TGCGCCAGCAGCGGGAGGGCCCTCAATGAGCAGTTCTTC.

The chain employs TRBV2 and TRBJ1-1, with D hard to call. Germline CDR1 and CDR2: SNHLY and FYNNEI. The ends were cut back, 6 bases at V and 1 base at J, with 9 bases in the middle. CDR3 length: 13 residues. The CDR3 here is CASSSPQNTEAFF. CDR3 sequence (DNA): TGTGCCAGCAGCTCCCCACAGAACACTGAAGCTTTCTTT.

The chain links TRBV15 to TRBJ1-2; weak D call: TRBD1 (5 bases). Germline CDR1 is LNHNV and CDR2 is YYDKDF (reference sequence). The CDR3 has 17 amino acids. Trimming cost V 2 bases and J 4 bases, with 20 bases left between them. The CDR3 sequence is CATSRNRQTWTVYGYTF. The CDR3 bases are TGTGCCACCAGCAGAAATCGACAGACCTGGACCGTCTATGGCTACACCTTC.

The V and J genes are TRBV2 and TRBJ1-6, with D maybe TRBD1 (5 bases). Trimming cost V 5 bases and J 10 bases, with 15 bases left between them. The CDR3 is made up of 14 amino acids. Germline lookup yields CDR1 SNHLY and CDR2 FYNNEI. As DNA, the CDR3 is TGTGCCAGCAGTCCCGCTCAGGGCGGATCACCCCTCCACTTT. It encodes CASSPAQGGSPLHF.

The chain is built from TRBV7-2 and TRBJ2-5; unclear D gene. V lost 0 bases to trimming and J lost 0 bases, with 11 bases between them. The CDR3 is 16 residues long. Germline V gene data show CDR1 as SGHTA and CDR2 as FQGNSA. The CDR3 DNA is TGTGCCAGCAGCTTAGCGGCCGGGCTGGACCAAGAGACCCAGTACTTC. Translating gives CASSLAAGLDQETQYF. Using reference TRBV7-2 and TRBJ2-5 for the parts outside the CDR3, the full variable domain is GAGVSQSPSNKVTEKGKDVELRCDPISGHTALYWYRQSLGQGLEFLIYFQGNSAPDKSGLPSDRFSAERTGGSVSTLTIQRTQQEDSAVYLCASSLAAGLDQETQYFGPGTRLLVL.

The chain links TRBV2 to TRBJ2-7, with TRBD2 matching 7 bases. The CDR3 totals 11 residues. Looked up from germline, CDR1 is SNHLY and CDR2 is FYNNEI. The ends lost 8 bases at V and 7 bases at J; junction bases unmatched: 5. The CDR3 spells CASSGGWEQYF. The CDR3 DNA reads as TGTGCCAGCTCGGGGGGATGGGAGCAGTACTTC.

The rearrangement uses TRBV25-1 and TRBJ2-1; 10 bases align to TRBD2. Trimming removed 5 bases from V and 9 bases from J; junction bases left unmatched: 7. Germline lookup yields CDR1 MGHDK and CDR2 SYGVNS. This CDR3 comprises 14 residues. The CDR3: CASSFLAGDTEQFF. In nucleotides, the CDR3 is TGTGCCAGCAGTTTCCTAGCGGGAGATACTGAGCAGTTCTTC.

This rearrangement joins TRBV7-9 to TRBJ2-7, with 7 bases that match TRBD1. The J segment lost 0 bases and the V segment lost 1 base, leaving 6 bases of the junction unmatched. The CDR3 spans 16 residues. Germline V CDR1 and CDR2: SEHNR, FQNEAQ (reference sequence). The CDR3 sequence is CASSLEGTDPSYEQYF. CDR3 sequence (DNA): TGTGCCAGCAGCTTAGAGGGGACAGACCCCTCCTACGAGCAGTACTTC.